These T cell receptor beta chains were read from a single sample in a study of blood T cell repertoires in COVID-19. TCRdb keeps only in-frame clones here, not all; method: immunoSEQ multiplex PCR. The sample records approximately 180,000 clones, more than 75% being singletons. The source material was peripheral blood. Source of these receptors: a person aged 70 to 85 with COVID-19, enrolled during active disease. Each CDR3 is given with its conserved first and last residue. A D gene is named only where the DNA matches it firmly. Where a row states a size, it is once, few, many or the class of an expanded clone; other rows omit it.

.,TRBD1,TRBJ2-7,TRBV15,CATSETGAEQYF,TGTGCCACCTCCGAGACAGGGGCCGAGCAGTACTTC
.,.,TRBJ1-2,TRBV30,CAWSAPPPPGSGPNYGYTF,TGTGCCTGGAGTGCCCCCCCTCCCCCGGGGTCAGGCCCAAACTATGGCTACACCTTC
once,.,TRBJ1-6,TRBV28,CASSLSAPVDSPLHF,TGTGCCAGCAGTTTATCTGCCCCGGTGGATTCACCCCTCCACTTT
once,.,TRBJ2-7,TRBV6-5,CASSSGFYEQYF,TGTGCCAGCAGTTCGGGTTTCTACGAGCAGTACTTC
.,TRBD1,TRBJ1-2,TRBV5-1,CASSLGQGADYTF,TGCGCCAGCAGCTTGGGACAGGGGGCGGACTACACCTTC
.,TRBD2,TRBJ2-5,TRBV4-2,CASSQLSSGGKETQYF,TGTGCCAGCAGCCAACTGTCTAGCGGGGGAAAAGAGACCCAGTACTTC
.,TRBD1,TRBJ2-3,TRBV5-1,CASSWGQEESTDTQYF,TGCGCCAGCAGCTGGGGACAGGAGGAGAGCACAGATACGCAGTATTTT
.,.,TRBJ2-7,TRBV28,CASSSKPSRYF,TGTGCCAGCAGTAGTAAGCCCTCACGGTACTTC
once,TRBD2,TRBJ2-1,TRBV9,CASGQSGGAYNEQFF,TGTGCCAGCGGCCAAAGCGGGGGGGCTTACAATGAGCAGTTCTTC
once,.,TRBJ1-2,TRBV30,CAWSVAGSNYGYTF,TGTGCCTGGAGTGTAGCAGGTAGTAACTATGGCTACACCTTC
.,TRBD2,TRBJ2-2,TRBV10-3,CAISGLAGGLGTGELFF,TGTGCCATCAGTGGGCTAGCGGGGGGGCTCGGTACCGGGGAGCTGTTTTTT
.,.,TRBJ2-5,TRBV7-3,CASSPQAAGGGWETQYF,TGTGCCAGCAGCCCCCAAGCCGCAGGGGGAGGCTGGGAGACCCAGTACTTC
.,.,TRBJ2-3,TRBV24-1,CATSDRFSGSTQYF,TGTGCCACCAGTGATCGTTTTTCCGGGAGTACGCAGTATTTT
.,.,TRBJ2-7,TRBV7-3,CASSLRPTSSYEQYF,TGTGCCAGCAGCCTACGACCGACTAGCTCCTACGAGCAGTACTTC
.,TRBD1,TRBJ1-1,TRBV5-1,CASSRDRGNTEAFF,TGCGCCAGCAGTCGGGACAGGGGGAACACTGAAGCTTTCTTT
.,TRBD1,TRBJ2-5,TRBV5-6,CASRGQGMKTQYF,TGTGCCAGCAGGGGACAGGGGATGAAGACCCAGTACTTC
.,TRBD1,TRBJ1-5,TRBV12-3/TRBV12-4,CASTLTGGQPQHF,TGTGCCAGCACCTTGACAGGGGGGCAGCCCCAGCATTTT
.,TRBD1,TRBJ2-1,TRBV29-1,CSVAARGQGYNEQFF,TGCAGCGTTGCGGCTAGGGGACAGGGGTACAATGAGCAGTTCTTC
.,TRBD1,TRBJ1-2,TRBV5-1,CASRVQGDTEYYGYTF,TGCGCCAGCAGGGTACAGGGGGACACTGAATACTATGGCTACACCTTC
.,.,TRBJ2-5,TRBV19,CASSIGGSQETQYF,TGTGCCAGTAGTATAGGGGGCAGCCAAGAGACCCAGTACTTC
.,.,TRBJ1-2,TRBV12-3/TRBV12-4,CASSRQGYGYTF,TGTGCCAGCAGTCGTCAGGGGTATGGCTACACCTTC
once,.,TRBJ1-1,TRBV2,CARGQYEAFF,TGTGCCAGAGGACAGTATGAAGCTTTCTTT
once,.,TRBJ2-5,TRBV30,CAWSRGLLQETQYF,TGTGCCTGGTCCAGAGGACTCCTCCAAGAGACCCAGTACTTC
.,.,TRBJ1-4,TRBV6-5,CASLPWGRNEKLFF,TGTGCCAGCCTCCCCTGGGGCAGAAATGAAAAACTGTTTTTT
.,.,TRBJ2-3,TRBV12-3/TRBV12-4,CASSARGTDTQYF,TGTGCCAGCAGCGCCAGGGGCACAGATACGCAGTATTTT
.,.,TRBJ2-2,TRBV30,CAWSVGGPGELFF,TGTGCCTGGAGTGTCGGGGGGCCCGGGGAGCTGTTTTTT
.,.,TRBJ2-2,TRBV24-1,CATSDPVRATGELFF,TGTGCCACCAGTGATCCCGTGAGGGCCACCGGGGAGCTGTTTTTT
.,.,TRBJ2-1,TRBV9,CASSASGVNEQFF,TGTGCCAGCAGTGCTTCCGGAGTCAATGAGCAGTTCTTC
.,.,TRBJ1-2,TRBV27,CASRYSGTNYGYTF,TGTGCCAGCAGATACTCCGGGACTAACTATGGCTACACCTTC
few,TRBD1,TRBJ1-2,TRBV6-6,CASSYSETGGYGYTF,TGTGCCAGCAGTTACTCAGAAACAGGGGGCTATGGCTACACCTTC
.,.,TRBJ2-1,TRBV7-3,CASSLVAGKYNEQFF,TGTGCCAGCAGCTTAGTCGCCGGGAAATACAATGAGCAGTTCTTC
few,.,TRBJ1-4,TRBV4-2,CASSQQNRENEKLFF,TGTGCCAGCAGCCAACAAAACCGAGAAAATGAAAAACTGTTTTTT
.,TRBD1,TRBJ2-7,TRBV5-5,CASSKDRGKIYEQYF,TGTGCCAGCAGCAAAGACAGGGGGAAGATCTACGAGCAGTACTTC
.,TRBD1,TRBJ2-5,TRBV19,CASSMGTGGKETQYF,TGTGCCAGTAGTATGGGTACAGGGGGGAAAGAGACCCAGTACTTC
.,.,TRBJ1-1,TRBV19,CASSRAVQGAEAFF,TGTGCCAGTAGTAGAGCCGTACAGGGAGCTGAAGCTTTCTTT
.,TRBD2,TRBJ2-6,TRBV24-1,CATGGDSNVLTF,TGTGCCACCGGGGGGGATTCCAACGTCCTGACTTTC
.,.,TRBJ1-5,TRBV5-8,CASSSPQRRGAQHF,TGTGCCAGCAGCTCTCCACAAAGGCGGGGAGCCCAGCATTTT
.,TRBD2,TRBJ2-7,TRBV28,CASSSMTSGTYEQYF,TGTGCCAGCAGTTCGATGACTAGCGGGACCTACGAGCAGTACTTC
.,.,TRBJ2-1,TRBV7-9,CASSRQVDNEQFF,TGTGCCAGCAGCCGACAGGTCGACAATGAGCAGTTCTTC
.,.,TRBJ1-5,TRBV6-5,CASSTRGWNQPQHF,TGTGCCAGCAGTACTCGGGGTTGGAATCAGCCCCAGCATTTT
.,.,TRBJ2-5,TRBV4-1,CASSQKGFSETQYF,TGCGCCAGCAGCCAAAAGGGGTTTTCAGAGACCCAGTACTTC
.,.,TRBJ2-6,TRBV3-1/TRBV3-2,CASSQDFKQQTKAGANVLTF,TGTGCCAGCAGCCAAGATTTCAAACAGCAGACCAAGGCTGGGGCCAACGTCCTGACTTTC
.,TRBD1,TRBJ1-6,TRBV6-1,CASRTGTGASPLHF,TGTGCCAGCAGGACCGGGACAGGAGCTTCACCCCTCCACTTT
.,.,TRBJ1-4,TRBV6-5,CASSGGSYEKLFF,TGTGCCAGCAGCGGGGGGTCGTATGAAAAACTGTTTTTT
once,.,TRBJ2-5,TRBV27,CASSQEGETQYF,TGTGCCAGCAGTCAAGAGGGAGAGACCCAGTACTTC
.,.,TRBJ1-6,TRBV14,CASRRTDNSPLHF,TGTGCCAGCAGACGGACAGATAATTCACCCCTCCACTTT
.,TRBD1,TRBJ1-2,TRBV29-1,CSVPLLTGDYGYTF,TGCAGCGTTCCACTCTTGACAGGGGACTATGGCTACACCTTC
.,.,TRBJ1-3,TRBV7-2,CASSSSGQTGNTIYF,.
.,TRBD1,TRBJ1-3,TRBV29-1,CSVGQGENTIYF,TGCAGCGTTGGACAGGGAGAAAACACCATATATTTT
.,.,TRBJ1-5,TRBV5-8,CASSREGLSNQPQHF,TGTGCCAGCAGCCGGGAGGGACTCAGCAATCAGCCCCAGCATTTT
.,.,TRBJ2-7,TRBV6-2/TRBV6-3,CASSSVNNEQYF,TGTGCCAGCAGTTCAGTCAACAACGAGCAGTACTTC
.,TRBD1,TRBJ1-4,TRBV14,CASSLQGADEKLFF,TGTGCCAGCAGCCTACAGGGGGCGGATGAAAAACTGTTTTTT
.,TRBD1,TRBJ1-1,TRBV6-2/TRBV6-3,CASSTGVDGEAFF,TGTGCCAGCAGCACAGGGGTAGATGGTGAAGCTTTCTTT